The 3 T cell receptor beta chains reported below all come from one sample, sequenced in a study of human T cells and chemical hapten exposure. TCRdb analysed the RACE reads with MiXCR anew, one entry per CDR3 protein. The sample records approximately 80,000 distinct CDR3 sequences, about 10% being singletons. This sample's time point: patch test 1, 2 weeks after DPC sensitization. As to treatment: therapeutic diphenylcyclopropenone sensitization with weekly scalp DPC. Sequencing used whole blood, obtained in connection with sensitization to the hapten diphenylcyclopropenone (DPC). These receptors all stem from a woman aged 50 to 60 with alopecia areata. Some clones in this sample may be carry-over from other donors' samples.

At least ten counts were recorded for this clonotype. The CDR3 coding sequence is TGTGCCAGCAGCCCATTCTCCGGGACAGTTAATGAAAAACTGTTTTTT. Translating gives CASSPFSGTVNEKLFF. V usage is TRBV6-6 and J usage is TRBJ1-4, with 7 bases aligning to TRBD1. V gave up 6 bases and J gave up 4 bases; unmatched junction bases: 11. Germline V lookup: CDR1 MNHNY, CDR2 SVGAGI (reference sequence). This CDR3 spans 16 amino acids.

This clonotype turned up a few times. This chain uses TRBV27 with TRBJ2-3; TRBD1 aligns across 9 bases. Trimming cost V 8 bases and J 1 base; bases outside gene matches: 4. The CDR3 extends over 14 amino acids. The V gene's germline CDR1 is MNHEY and CDR2 SMNVEV (reference sequence). CDR3 sequence (DNA): TGTGCCAGCCAGAGGACAGGGGGCACAGATACGCAGTATTTT. This encodes CASQRTGGTDTQYF.

Many counts were recorded for this clonotype. This chain uses TRBV20-1 with TRBJ1-4; D is perhaps TRBD1 (6 bases). Germline V lookup: CDR1 DFQATT, CDR2 SNEGSKA (reference sequence). V dropped 1 base and J dropped 7 bases, with 10 bases sitting between them. CDR3 length equals 13 residues. For the CDR3, the DNA is TGCAGTGCTAGAGCCCAGGGGCCTGAAAAACTGTTTTTT. It specifies CSARAQGPEKLFF.